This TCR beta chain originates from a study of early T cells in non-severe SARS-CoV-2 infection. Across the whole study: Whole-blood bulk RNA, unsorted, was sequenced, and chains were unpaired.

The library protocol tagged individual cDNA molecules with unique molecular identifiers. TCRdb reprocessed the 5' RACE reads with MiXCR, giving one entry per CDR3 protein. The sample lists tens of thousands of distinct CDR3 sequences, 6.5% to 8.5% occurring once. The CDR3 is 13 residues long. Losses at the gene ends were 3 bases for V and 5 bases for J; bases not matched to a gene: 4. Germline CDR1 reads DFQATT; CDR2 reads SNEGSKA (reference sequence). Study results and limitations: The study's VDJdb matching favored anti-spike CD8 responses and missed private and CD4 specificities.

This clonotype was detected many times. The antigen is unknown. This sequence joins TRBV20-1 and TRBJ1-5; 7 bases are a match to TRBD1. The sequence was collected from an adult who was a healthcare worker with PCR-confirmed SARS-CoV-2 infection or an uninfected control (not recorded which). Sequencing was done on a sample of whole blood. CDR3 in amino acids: CSARRTGDQPQHF. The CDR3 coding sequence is TGCAGTGCTAGGCGGACAGGAGATCAGCCCCAGCATTTT.